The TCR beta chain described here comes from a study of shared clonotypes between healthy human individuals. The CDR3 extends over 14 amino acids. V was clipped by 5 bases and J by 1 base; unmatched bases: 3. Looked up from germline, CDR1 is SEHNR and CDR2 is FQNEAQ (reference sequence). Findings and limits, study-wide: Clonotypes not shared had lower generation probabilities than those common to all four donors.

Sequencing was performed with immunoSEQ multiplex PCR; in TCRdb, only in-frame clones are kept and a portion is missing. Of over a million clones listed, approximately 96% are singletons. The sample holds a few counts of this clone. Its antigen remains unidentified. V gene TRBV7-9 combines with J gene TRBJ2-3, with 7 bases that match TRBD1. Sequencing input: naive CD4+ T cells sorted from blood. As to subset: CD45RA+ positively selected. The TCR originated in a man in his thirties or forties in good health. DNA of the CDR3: TGTGCCAGCAGCCCCGGACAGGGCACAGATACGCAGTATTTT. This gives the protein CASSPGQGTDTQYF.